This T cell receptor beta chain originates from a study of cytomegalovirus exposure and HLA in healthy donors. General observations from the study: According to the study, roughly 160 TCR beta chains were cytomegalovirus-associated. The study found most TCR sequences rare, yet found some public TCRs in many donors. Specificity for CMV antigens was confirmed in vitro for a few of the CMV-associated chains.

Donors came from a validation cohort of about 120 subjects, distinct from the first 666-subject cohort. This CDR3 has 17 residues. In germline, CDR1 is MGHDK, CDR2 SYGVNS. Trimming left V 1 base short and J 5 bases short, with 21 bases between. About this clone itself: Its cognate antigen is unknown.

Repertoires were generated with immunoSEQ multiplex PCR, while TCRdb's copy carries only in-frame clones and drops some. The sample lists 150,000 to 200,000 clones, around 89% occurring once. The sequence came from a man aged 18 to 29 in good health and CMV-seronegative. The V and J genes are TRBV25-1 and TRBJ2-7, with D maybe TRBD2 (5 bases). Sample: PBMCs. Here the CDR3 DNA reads TGTGCCAGCAGTGAATTTCGGGTCGGGAACGCCCGTGACGAGCAGTACTTC. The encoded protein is CASSEFRVGNARDEQYF.